These T cell receptor beta chains were read from a single sample in a study of T cells expressing NK-cell markers. TCRdb derives one entry per CDR3 protein from the 5' RACE reads, leaving out DNA. This sample's clone table lists roughly 390,000 distinct CDR3 sequences. The sequenced sample was blood T cells: a sorted CD56 or NKG2C T cell subset, CD4+ or CD8+ T cells, or bulk PBMC T cells (not recorded which). All receptors derive from a man between 18 and 69 years old in good health. Each CDR3 is given with its conserved first and last residue.

J gene,V gene,CDR3 protein
TRBJ2-3,TRBV12-3/TRBV12-4,CASSHGQALTDTQYF
TRBJ2-2,TRBV12-3/TRBV12-4,CASRRPGITGELFFF
TRBJ2-7,TRBV12-3/TRBV12-4,CASSPRSGSGYEQYF
TRBJ2-5,TRBV12-3/TRBV12-4,CASRGAGGPETQYF
TRBJ2-4,TRBV6-1,CASSLRTSGVGNIQYF
TRBJ2-3,TRBV20-1,CSARDRPQRGGPDTQYF
TRBJ2-3,TRBV19,CASSTQTVLSTDTQYF
TRBJ2-5,TRBV7-7,CASSAGTVGRETQYF
TRBJ2-3,TRBV28,CASRTGASTDTQYF
TRBJ2-5,TRBV12-3/TRBV12-4,CASSFFAQSAETQYF
TRBJ2-1,TRBV11-2,CASSLRARLAPAYNEQFF
TRBJ2-1,TRBV3-1,CASSQLVKDNEQFF
TRBJ2-3,TRBV20-1,CSASGLAGLQYF
TRBJ2-7,TRBV7-8,CASSPMDRGTYEQYF
TRBJ2-3,TRBV7-2,CASSLGGGARTDTQYF
TRBJ2-3,TRBV6-1,CASSEVYQVHTQYF
TRBJ2-1,TRBV6-5,CASSYSNRDRVEQFF
TRBJ2-7,TRBV5-1,CASTPSPSGYEQYF
TRBJ1-1,TRBV5-1,CASSAGRTRGLPTEAFF
TRBJ1-5,TRBV6-1,CASSEEEGAGNQPQHF
TRBJ2-7,TRBV6-1,CASSGTGVIGYEQYF
TRBJ2-7,TRBV7-8,CASSEGGRRVYEQYF
TRBJ2-1,TRBV21-1,CATLLGGGRYNEQFF
TRBJ1-2,TRBV2,CASSVQGAGGYTF
TRBJ1-5,TRBV4-2,CASSQAIDSINQPQHF
TRBJ1-6,TRBV20-1,CSAPSRGHNNSPLHF
TRBJ2-3,TRBV20-1,CSVLDRGSGTDTQYF
TRBJ2-1,TRBV12-5,CASGLGDTENNEQFF
TRBJ2-1,TRBV3-1,CASSHSQYEQFF
TRBJ2-6,TRBV18,CASSPNDGSAPGANVLTF
TRBJ1-5,TRBV23-1,CAIRDWGGQPQHF
TRBJ2-1,TRBV20-1,CSARAGGSIGSYNEQFF